This entry features one T cell receptor (beta chain) sequence. Germline CDR1 SGHRS, CDR2 YFSETQ. The CDR3 spans 15 residues. The germline V and J ends were trimmed by 0 bases and 4 bases, with 13 bases remaining between them. Measured with immunoSEQ multiplex PCR; TCRdb has only the in-frame clones, and not every one. The sample records 700,000 to 750,000 clones, 75% to 90% being singletons. This record comes from a study of shared T cell receptors in the human thymus. This sample also belongs to another study, concerning human thymus T cells. That source reports: Having corrective surgery for congenital heart defects, healthy Finnish infants were the ones who donated. Thymic as well as blood repertoires seemed to favor certain V and J genes unevenly. A high degree of thymic repertoire overlap among unrelated individuals was reported in related research.

This receptor was obtained from a girl less than two years old with a congenital heart defect. The sample was thymocytes. The chain links TRBV5-1 to TRBJ1-2; the D is unclear. The CDR3 protein is CASSLAGEEGYGYTF. CDR3 nucleotides: TGCGCCAGCAGCTTGGCCGGGGAGGAAGGCTATGGCTACACCTTC.